The 5 T cell receptor beta chains given below trace back to one sample, sequenced in a study of blood T cells in healthy people across ages (dated by TCRdb to about 2015). The library was prepared using 5' RACE. Sequencer: Illumina HiSeq 2500. A second 7 to 11 cycle PCR used a sample-barcoded 5' primer and a J-beta primer mix. TCRdb itself trimmed the public reads at Q25 with fastp, ran MiXCR and retained productive beta chains. When rows share a CDR3 protein, they turn into one entry using the most common DNA and genes. The sample table shows about 780,000 distinct CDR3 sequences, and roughly 60% are seen once. 25% to 35% of the sample rests with the top ten. The specimen was blood. These receptors all come from a man aged 25-40 years in good health.

The chain uses TRBV10-2 and TRBJ1-2; TRBD1 is a possible D gene (5 bases). CDR1 and CDR2 (germline): WSHSY, SAAADI. V lost 0 bases to trimming and J lost 5 bases, with 16 bases between them. The CDR3 covers 16 residues. CDR3 nucleotide sequence: TGCGCCAGCAGTGAGTCGAGTAGGGGTCTGGAATATGGCTACACCTTC. Translating it yields CASSESSRGLEYGYTF.

This clonotype was seen a few times. The V call is TRBV7-8, the J call TRBJ2-2, with 9 bases aligning to TRBD1. In germline, CDR1 is SGHVS, CDR2 FQNEAQ. The V and J ends lost 4 bases and 7 bases, in that order; junction bases with no gene match: 7. This CDR3 is built from 15 residues. For the CDR3, the DNA is TGTGCCAGCAGCTCGATACAGGGGGCGTTCGGGGAGCTGTTTTTT. It is translated as CASSSIQGAFGELFF.

This clonotype occurred a few times. The chain uses TRBV27 and TRBJ2-7; 8 bases align to TRBD1. Germline-derived CDR1 and CDR2 are MNHEY and SMNVEV (reference sequence). The CDR3 is 15 amino acids. J was trimmed by 2 bases and V by 5 bases; bases with no gene match: 8. The CDR3 loop is CASSTGPGQAYEQYF. CDR3 sequence (DNA): TGTGCCAGCAGTACTGGGCCGGGACAGGCCTACGAGCAGTACTTC.

This clonotype was found once. The CDR3 loop reads CASSLKVQAKNIQYF. The CDR3 nucleotides are TGTGCCAGCAGCTTAAAGGTTCAGGCCAAAAACATTCAGTACTTC. V gene TRBV7-2 combines with J gene TRBJ2-4; unclear D gene. With 2 bases removed from V and 1 base from J, the gap between germline ends came to 9 bases. The CDR3 is made up of 15 amino acids. CDR1 is SGHTA, CDR2 FQGNSA, per germline.

The chain joins TRBV9 to TRBJ2-1, with 9 bases fitting TRBD1. V lost 3 bases, J lost 6 bases, and 7 bases stayed unmatched. This CDR3 contains 15 residues. Germline loops: CDR1 SGDLS, CDR2 YYNGEE. CDR3 nucleotide sequence: TGTGCCAGCAGCGCCCCGGGACAGGGTTCCAATGAGCAGTTCTTC. Translated, it gives CASSAPGQGSNEQFF.